The entry below describes one T cell receptor (beta chain). The table came from immunoSEQ multiplex PCR; TCRdb's copy has only in-frame clones and leaves some out. The sample has 100,000 to 150,000 clones; around 93% are singletons. The data derive from a study of OX40 agonist ivuxolimab in advanced cancers. The CDR3 covers 16 residues. Trimming took off 5 bases at V and 3 bases at J, with 17 bases between the two ends. Germline values: CDR1 SGHTA, CDR2 FQGNSA. Blood samples were obtained at baseline, cycle 4 day 1, and cycle 7 day 1. This chain uses TRBV7-2 with TRBJ2-1, with D possibly TRBD1 on 5 matching bases. The receptor's source is an adult with an advanced solid tumor such as melanoma, head and neck, liver or kidney cancer. The sequences come from CD4+ or CD8+ T cells sorted from blood, collected in a trial of the OX40 agonist ivuxolimab. The CDR3 DNA follows: TGTGCCAGCAGCCACCTCACCAGGGTGGGCTACAATGAGCAGTTCTTC. It is translated as CASSHLTRVGYNEQFF.